This note documents a single T cell receptor (beta chain) sequence. What it binds is not known. The cDNA had a unique molecular identifier and a template-switch universal primer site. TCRdb independently ran MiXCR on the 5' RACE reads; one entry per CDR3 protein. The table shows 450,000 to 600,000 distinct CDR3 sequences, with around 24% occurring only once. The data are from a study of identical twins. Germline values: CDR1 DFQATT, CDR2 SNEGSKA (reference sequence). V gave up 5 bases and J gave up 3 bases; unmatched junction bases: 8. This CDR3 is built from 14 residues. General observations from the study: Potential partial confounding of zero-insertion analyses by invariant MAIT and iNKT cells was noted. Instead of following the same donors, the conclusions were based on cross-sectional statistical analysis.

These data also formed part of another study, on yellow fever vaccine responses in identical twins.

V and J are TRBV20-1 and TRBJ2-3, with 7 bases lining up with TRBD2. The TCR comes from a woman aged 18-29 years in good health. Sequences were obtained from CD4+ T cells sorted from blood. The CDR3 DNA is TGCAGTGCTCTTACAGCGGGAAGGACAGATACGCAGTATTTT. This sequence encodes CSALTAGRTDTQYF.